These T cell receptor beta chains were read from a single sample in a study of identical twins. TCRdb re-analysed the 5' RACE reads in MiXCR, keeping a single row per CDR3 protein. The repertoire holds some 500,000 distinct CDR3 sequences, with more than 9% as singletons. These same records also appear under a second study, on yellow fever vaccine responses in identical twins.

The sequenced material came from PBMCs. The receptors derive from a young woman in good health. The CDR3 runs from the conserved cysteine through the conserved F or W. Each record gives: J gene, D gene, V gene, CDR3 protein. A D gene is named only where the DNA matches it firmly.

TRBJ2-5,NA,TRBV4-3,CASSQERAGKETQYF
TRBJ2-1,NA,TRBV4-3,CASSPNRGGSYNEQFF
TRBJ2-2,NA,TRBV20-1,CSARSARAGFGGELFF
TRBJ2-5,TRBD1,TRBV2,CASVDSGQIEETQYF
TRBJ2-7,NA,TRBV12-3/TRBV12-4,CASSLQGGHRIDEQYF
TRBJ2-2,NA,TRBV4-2,CASSQKGWDPDTGELFF
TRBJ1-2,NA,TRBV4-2,CASSPQSHSDYGYTF
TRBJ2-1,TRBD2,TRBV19,CASSIAGGESSLYNEQFF
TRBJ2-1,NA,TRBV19,CASGQVPYNEQFF
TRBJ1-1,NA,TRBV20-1,CSALAYRSTEAFF
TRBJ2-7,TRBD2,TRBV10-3,CAISESLAGRYYEQYF
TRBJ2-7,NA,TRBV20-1,CSAREKRRQYF
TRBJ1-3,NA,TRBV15,CATSRDSRTSTIYF
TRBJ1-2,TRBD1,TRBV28,CASSVQGAGYTF
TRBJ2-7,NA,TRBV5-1,CASSPDGSQFYEQYF
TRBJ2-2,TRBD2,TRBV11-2,CASSLVSGSYTGELFF
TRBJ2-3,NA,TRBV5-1,CASSSGQTTDTQYF
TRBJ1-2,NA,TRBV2,CASSSPPNYGYTF
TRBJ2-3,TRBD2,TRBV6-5,CASSYGLAGGTDTQYF
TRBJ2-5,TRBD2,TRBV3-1,CASLLAGGFQETQYF
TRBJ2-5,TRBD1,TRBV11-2,CASSLVDRVETQYF
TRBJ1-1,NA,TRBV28,CASSSPVNTEAFF
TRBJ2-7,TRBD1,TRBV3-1,CASSQDGQGAYEQYF
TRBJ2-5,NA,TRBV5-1,CASSKQADLETQYF
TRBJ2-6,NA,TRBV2,CASCPTWGGANVLTF
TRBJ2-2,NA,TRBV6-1,CVSARAVSGELFF
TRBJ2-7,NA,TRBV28,CASSLQGRVSPRYF
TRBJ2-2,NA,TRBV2,CASSEALVAAGELFF
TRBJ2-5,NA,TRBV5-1,CASGQPLETQYF
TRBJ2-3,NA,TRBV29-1,CSVRGQEGTDTQYF
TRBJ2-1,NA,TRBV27,CASSFPGTLNEQFF
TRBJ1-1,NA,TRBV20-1,CSALPLQGMNTEAFF
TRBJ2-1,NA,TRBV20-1,CSARDPGGKRGPDNEQFF
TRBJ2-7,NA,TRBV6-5,CASSYSPGEQYF
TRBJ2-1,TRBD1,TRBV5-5,CASSSTDRGGYNEQFF
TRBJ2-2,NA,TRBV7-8,CASSHSNRLTGELFF
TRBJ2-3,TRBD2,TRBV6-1,CASSPTSGRGSDTQYF
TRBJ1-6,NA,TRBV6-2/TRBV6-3,CASPWSCDPSPLHF
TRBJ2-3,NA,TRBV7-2,CASSSRSGTDTQYF
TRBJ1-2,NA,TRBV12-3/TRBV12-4,CASKLRVGGYTF
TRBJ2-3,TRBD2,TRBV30,CAWGSGGGTDTQYF
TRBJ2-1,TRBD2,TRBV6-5,CASSYSWEGSYNEQFF
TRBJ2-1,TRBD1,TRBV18,CASSRPGTGERNEQFF
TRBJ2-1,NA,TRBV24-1,CATSERATSSHEQFF
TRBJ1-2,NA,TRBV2,CASSEGLWTPANYGYTF
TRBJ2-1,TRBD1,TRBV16,CASSDRASYNEQFF
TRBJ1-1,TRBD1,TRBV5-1,CASSRQGSGEAFF
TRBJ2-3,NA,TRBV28,CASSSTVSTDTQYF
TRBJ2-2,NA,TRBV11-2,CASSLDGFTGELFF
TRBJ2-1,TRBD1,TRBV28,CASSLSGQGTNEQFF
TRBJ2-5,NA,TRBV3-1,CASSQEGAYLETQYF
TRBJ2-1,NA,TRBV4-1,CASSQESSYNEQFF
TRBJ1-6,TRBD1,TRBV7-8,CASSSQGAHSPLHF
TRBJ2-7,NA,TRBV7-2,CASSQGLSSLYEQYF
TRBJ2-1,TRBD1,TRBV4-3,CASSQEGTANNEQFF
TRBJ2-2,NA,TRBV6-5,CASSSRVSTGELFF
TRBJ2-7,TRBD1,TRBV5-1,CASSSRTGNDEQYF